This T cell receptor (beta chain) was retrieved from a study of identical twins (dated by TCRdb to between 2015 and 2016). A note on the overall study: To test whether fetal clonotypes persist, this study deep-sequenced TCR alpha and beta repertoires from monozygotic twins, from unrelated adults of various ages, and from cord blood. To rule out contamination, the twin experiments were replicated at different times with different library preparation protocols. Overall study outcomes, separate from this receptor: Recombination models systematically underestimated out-of-frame TCR alpha sharing in monozygotic twins but agreed with sharing between unrelated individuals. Abundant cord blood beta clonotypes had fewer insertions, young adult naive repertoires showed a similar but weaker trend, and memory repertoires showed no such trend. Compared with coincidental sharing between unrelated individuals, an excess of low generation-probability sequences was observed among out-of-frame TCR alpha sequences shared between twins. Invariant T cells such as MAIT and iNKT could partly confound zero-insertion analyses, though diverse VJ usage argued against this for most clonotypes. Because the same donors could not be followed over many years, the conclusions relied on cross-sectional statistical analysis. A weaker excess of twin sharing was found in beta out-of-frame sequences because the signal-to-noise ratio was lowered by fewer shared sequences.

Every donor was a healthy Caucasian. The twin cohort comprised three pairs of female monozygotic twins, all aged roughly 18 to 30 years. Positive isolation kits from Invitrogen were used to isolate CD4+ and CD8+ T cell populations. V sheds 2 bases and J sheds 2 bases, leaving 14 bases between their ends. Based on the germline V gene, the CDR1 and CDR2 sequences are SQVTM and ANQGSEA. The CDR3 numbers 15 residues from cysteine through phenylalanine. The only DNA kept is the CDR3, 45 bases in frame from the first base. Details on this clonotype: This receptor's antigen is unknown. Base quality data are lacking; no much larger clone is found one base away.

The library was prepared using 5' RACE. Sequenced using an Illumina HiSeq 2000. Template switching introduced a universal primer binding site; the final cDNA contained a unique molecular identifier, enabling accurate counting of TCR cDNA molecules. First-strand cDNA for TCR alpha and beta chains was synthesized from specific primers in the conserved constant-segment region. To control for contamination, every cDNA library was double barcoded, receiving both a SMART-Mk sample barcode and Illumina barcodes. TruSeq adapter sequences along with Illumina sample barcodes were introduced in two successive PCR steps. TCR alpha and beta cDNA libraries were sequenced on the Illumina HiSeq platform with custom primers. On the authors' methods: MiGEC was used to process raw reads and extract unique molecular identifiers, and MiXCR was used to find CDR3 positions. For each individual, recombination models were inferred using an EM algorithm with the repgenHMM and IGoR tools. Shared clonotypes were analyzed with the tcR package in R, and sharing was normalized by the product of cloneset sizes. To study raw recombination without the effects of thymic and clonal selection, out-of-frame nonproductive sequences were analyzed. TCRdb reran the public reads through fastp at Q25 and MiXCR, keeping productive beta chains. Each CDR3 protein appears once, grouped with its most common genes and DNA. It is TCRdb's table, rather than the study itself, that gives the V and J calls and clone size. For this sample there are fewer than 250,000 distinct CDR3 sequences; 15% to 20% appear just once. The ten largest make up around 40% of the sample.

The sample was also reused in another study, on T cells expressing NK-cell markers. The second study reports: TCR beta-chain repertoires were profiled in sorted CD3+CD56+NKG2C+, CD3+CD56+NKG2C- and CD3+CD56-NKG2C+ T-cell subsets from roughly eight donors. Of the eight sequenced donors, seven were found to be HCMV-seropositive and one was found to be HCMV-seronegative. To restrict sorting to alphabetaTCR-expressing T cells, an anti-gammadeltaTCR antibody was added in several experiments. In a handful of donors, the dominant CD3+CD56+NKG2C+ clonotypes were among the top 10 CD8+ clonotypes and accounted for roughly 1.0-7.5% of CD8+ T cells. Those dominant clonotypes were again the most abundant among CD3+CD56-NKG2C+ cells in four donors, at about 28.3-60.1%. It remained unclear whether the expanded NKG2C-expressing T cell clones were specific for HCMV antigens. All eight donors whose samples were sequenced were randomly selected healthy volunteers, three of them men and five women. HCMV serostatus was determined by detecting HCMV-specific IgG in serum with a commercial ELISA kit. MIGEC was used to demultiplex reads and group the reads by UMI, and MiTCR was used to assemble and quantify clonotypes. To exclude erroneous sequences, only TCR cDNA sequences supported by at least two reads were retained. The tcR package was used for downstream repertoire analysis, with clonotypes matched between fractions based on CDR3 nucleotide sequence plus V segment. VDJmatch was used to annotate antigen specificity against VDJdb, with one amino acid substitution in CDR3 allowed.

The sequence is built from TRBV29-1 and TRBJ2-3, with the D gene call left open. The material sequenced was CD8+ T cells sorted from blood. This TCR was recovered from a woman aged 18 to 35 in good health. The CDR3 protein: CSVELPHKATDTQYF. In nucleotides, the sequence is TGCAGCGTTGAACTTCCGCACAAGGCCACAGATACGCAGTATTTT.